The rows below give T cell receptor beta chains drawn from one sample of a study of high-grade serous ovarian cancer treatment subgroups. Assay used: immunoSEQ multiplex PCR; TCRdb lists only in-frame clones, some missing. The repertoire has over 14,000 clones, about 90% of them found once; the top ten carry around 6.4%. Input material: tumor tissue. Every receptor here comes from a human donor with high-grade serous ovarian cancer. CDR3s include the opening cysteine and the closing phenylalanine or tryptophan. Size tells how often a clone was seen (once, few, many) or the class of an expanded clone, and some rows leave it out.

TRBJ2-7 | few | TRBV2 | CASSDVWDRERHEQYF
TRBJ2-7 | - | TRBV10-3 | CAISAAGGRFRSYEQYF
TRBJ2-1 | - | TRBV6-4 | CASSEGLAANEQFF
TRBJ2-3 | - | TRBV4-1 | CASSPSVAGATDTQYF
TRBJ2-5 | - | TRBV11-1 | CASSLETGRRETQYF
TRBJ1-1 | - | TRBV28 | CASSFPGQGSLF
TRBJ2-7 | - | TRBV7-9 | CASSSEYEQYF
TRBJ2-6 | - | TRBV5-6 | CASSLTSSGANVLTF
TRBJ2-1 | - | TRBV6-6 | CASSYSGSNEQFF
TRBJ2-3 | - | TRBV4-3 | CASSQERGRADTQYF
TRBJ2-7 | - | TRBV4-3 | CASSQDWSGVTSYEQYF
TRBJ2-1 | - | TRBV19 | CASRSGGTLYDEQFF
TRBJ1-1 | few | TRBV7-9 | CASSLDTWGKNTEAFF
TRBJ1-2 | - | TRBV28 | CASSFRLTGGTDGYTF
TRBJ2-1 | - | TRBV2 | CASSDPGFYNEQFF
TRBJ2-7 | - | TRBV29-1 | CSVTNPGEQYF
TRBJ2-5 | - | TRBV11-3 | CASSQSASRRETQYF
TRBJ2-5 | few | TRBV30 | CAWRGDSKKETQYF
TRBJ2-3 | - | TRBV5-6 | CASSLDTSLGTQYF
TRBJ2-1 | - | TRBV7-2 | CASSLTSGGAYNEQFF
TRBJ2-6 | - | TRBV11-3 | CASSLGTTSGANVLTF
TRBJ2-5 | - | TRBV9 | CASSRGGAGKETQYF
TRBJ2-7 | - | TRBV6-5 | CASSHRDTAYEQYF
TRBJ2-1 | - | TRBV7-2 | CASSPAGGAYNEQFF
TRBJ2-2 | - | TRBV23-1 | CASSQSGLAGGVTGELFF
TRBJ2-7 | - | TRBV19 | CASSNDRGRQYF
TRBJ1-2 | - | TRBV28 | CASSLSVGANYGYTF
TRBJ2-5 | - | TRBV6-6 | CASSYKASGGQGTQYF
TRBJ2-1 | - | TRBV20-1 | CSARRLEEQFF
TRBJ1-5 | few | TRBV7-8 | CASSLLGGPNQPQHF
TRBJ2-5 | - | TRBV6-1 | CASSKRDGQETQYF
TRBJ1-5 | few | TRBV6-6 | CASSLTGGQPQHF
TRBJ1-2 | - | TRBV30 | CAWTPGVQGGYTF
TRBJ2-5 | - | TRBV6-1 | CASRLAGAGETQYF
TRBJ2-3 | - | TRBV5-1 | CASSLESTDTQYF
TRBJ1-6 | - | TRBV4-3 | CASSQAHKAPNSPLHF
TRBJ2-1 | - | TRBV5-1 | CASSLERGEVYNEQFF
TRBJ2-3 | - | TRBV11-2 | CASSLGGDTQYF
TRBJ2-7 | - | TRBV4-3 | CASSQELITGSHEQYF
TRBJ2-1 | - | TRBV11-3 | CASSLDSETRGHEQFF
TRBJ1-3 | - | TRBV25-1 | CATKSGNTIYF
TRBJ2-7 | - | TRBV9 | CASSAQQGYEQYF
TRBJ1-1 | few | TRBV5-1 | CASSLFGGLDTEAFF
TRBJ1-3 | - | TRBV15 | CATSRARSTRGTGNTIYF
TRBJ2-7 | - | TRBV7-7 | CASSLGASGTYEQYF
TRBJ2-5 | - | TRBV4-1 | CASGAGTLQETQYF
TRBJ1-4 | - | TRBV6-6 | CASSYRGNEKLFF
TRBJ2-7 | once | TRBV5-1 | CASSPGQGNYEQYF
TRBJ1-4 | - | TRBV28 | CASSLSGSSTNEKLFF
TRBJ2-3 | - | TRBV27 | CASSVLSGGAEDTQYF
TRBJ1-5 | once | TRBV27 | CASREGVVGNQPQHF
TRBJ2-7 | - | TRBV7-8 | CASSFGLAGGGEQYF
TRBJ1-2 | - | TRBV4-1 | CASSRGQGAYGYTF
TRBJ2-3 | - | TRBV7-2 | CASSLAGFAGVTDTQYF
TRBJ2-3 | - | TRBV9 | CASSGGLAGAYPYF
TRBJ2-1 | - | TRBV18 | CASSPPVLVQYNEQFF
TRBJ1-2 | few | TRBV19 | CASSITQGSGYTF
TRBJ2-1 | - | TRBV27 | CASTLLGGPQYNEQFF
TRBJ2-5 | few | TRBV5-6 | CASSQTLDRGETQYF
TRBJ2-3 | - | TRBV18 | CASSPGRGTTDTQYF